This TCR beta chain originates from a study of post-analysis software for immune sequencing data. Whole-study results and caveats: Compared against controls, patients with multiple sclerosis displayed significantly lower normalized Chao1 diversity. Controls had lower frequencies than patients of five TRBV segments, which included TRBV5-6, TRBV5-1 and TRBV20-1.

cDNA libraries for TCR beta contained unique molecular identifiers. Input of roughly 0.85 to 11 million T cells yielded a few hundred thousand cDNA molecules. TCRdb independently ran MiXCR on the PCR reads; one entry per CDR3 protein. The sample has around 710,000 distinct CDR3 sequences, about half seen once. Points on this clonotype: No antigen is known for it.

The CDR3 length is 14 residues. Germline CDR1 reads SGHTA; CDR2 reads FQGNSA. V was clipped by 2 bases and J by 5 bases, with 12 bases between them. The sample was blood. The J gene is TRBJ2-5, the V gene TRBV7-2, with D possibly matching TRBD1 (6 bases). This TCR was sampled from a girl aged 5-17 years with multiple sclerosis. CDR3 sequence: CASSLKGEGETQYF. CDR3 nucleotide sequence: TGTGCCAGCAGCTTAAAGGGGGAAGGGGAGACCCAGTACTTC.